The 8 T cell receptor beta chains in this list originate from one sample, sequenced in a study of chemoradiotherapy in HPV16-positive cancers. Using immunoSEQ multiplex PCR, the repertoire was profiled, and TCRdb retains in-frame clones only, with some absent. The sample includes approximately 770 clones, around 79% of them seen just once. The sample was tumor tissue, taken from a patient who underwent chemoradiotherapy. These receptors originate from a human donor with HPV-associated anogenital cancer.

This chain uses TRBV30 with TRBJ1-1; D is uncertain. Germline V gene lookup returns CDR1 GTSNPN and CDR2 SVGIG (reference sequence). The CDR3 is 13 amino acids. Trimming pared 7 bases from V and 1 base from J, leaving 13 bases between. For the CDR3, the DNA is TGTGCCTACCTGCGGATCCGGAACACTGAAGCTTTCTTT. Protein: CAYLRIRNTEAFF.

The V gene is TRBV7-8, the J gene TRBJ2-7; a possible D gene is TRBD1 (6 bases). Germline CDR1 SGHVS, CDR2 FQNEAQ. V lost 6 bases and J lost 0, with 15 bases in between. The CDR3 covers 15 residues. For the CDR3, the DNA is TGTGCCAGCAGGAGGGGGACCCGGAGCTCCTACGAGCAGTACTTC. Amino acid sequence: CASRRGTRSSYEQYF. Full variable domain (remainder filled in from reference TRBV7-8 and TRBJ2-7): GAGVSQSPRYKVAKRGQDVALRCDPISGHVSLFWYQQALGQGPEFLTYFQNEAQLDKSGLPSDRFFAERPEGSVSTLKIQRTQQEDSAVYLCASRRGTRSSYEQYFGPGTRLTVT.

The chain carries TRBV19 and TRBJ2-7; 10 positions match TRBD1. CDR1 and CDR2 from the germline V gene are LNHDA and SQIVND (reference sequence). The length of the CDR3 is 12 residues. V lost 5 bases, J lost 6 bases, and 1 base stayed unmatched. The CDR3 DNA is TGTGCCAGTAGTCGACAGGGGGCCGAGCAGTACTTC. Residues: CASSRQGAEQYF.

This clone occurred a few times. This chain joins TRBV10-1 and TRBJ2-3; a possible D gene is TRBD1 (5 bases). V was clipped by 2 bases and J by 2 bases, with 8 bases between them. The CDR3 is 14 residues long. CDR1 WNHNN and CDR2 SYGVQD come from the germline V gene (reference sequence). The CDR3 region is CASSEMTVTDTQYF. CDR3 DNA sequence: TGCGCCAGCAGTGAGATGACAGTCACAGATACGCAGTATTTT.

V and J are TRBV19 and TRBJ1-3, with D perhaps TRBD1 (5 bases). The CDR3 contains 14 residues. V lost 10 bases, J lost 0 bases, and 13 bases lay in between. Germline V gene data show CDR1 as LNHDA and CDR2 as SQIVND (reference sequence). The CDR3 sequence is CATCRGGSGNTIYF. The DNA of the CDR3 is TGTGCCACCTGCCGTGGGGGCTCTGGAAACACCATATATTTT.

The J gene is TRBJ1-5, the V gene TRBV11-1; no reliable D call. Germline assignment: CDR1 SGHAT and CDR2 FQDESV (reference sequence). There are 13 residues in the CDR3. Trimming took 4 bases from V and 1 from J, leaving 5 bases between them. The CDR3 spells CASSSQSNQPQHF. The CDR3 region has the DNA TGTGCCAGCAGCTCACAAAGCAATCAGCCCCAGCATTTT.

In its sample, this clone was seen a few times. This chain links TRBV30 with TRBJ2-5; TRBD1 matches at 9 bases. Germline CDR1 GTSNPN, CDR2 SVGIG (reference sequence). V trimming: 5 bases; J trimming: 5 bases; junction bases outside the gene matches: 6. The CDR3 is made up of 13 amino acids. CDR3 residues: CAWRTGAGETQYF. The CDR3 DNA follows: TGTGCCTGGCGGACAGGGGCCGGGGAGACCCAGTACTTC.

The chain uses TRBV5-8 and TRBJ2-3, with D maybe TRBD2 (7 bases). Germline V gives CDR1 SGHTS, CDR2 YDEGEE. V lost 4 bases and J lost 1, with 13 bases in between. The length of the CDR3 is 15 residues. CDR3 in amino acids: CASSKRGAGTDTQYF. CDR3 in DNA: TGTGCCAGCAGCAAACGGGGGGCCGGCACAGATACGCAGTATTTT. Complete variable domain (other parts from reference TRBV5-8 and TRBJ2-3): EAGVTQSPTHLIKTRGQQATLRCSPISGHTSVYWYQQALGLGLQFLLWYDEGEERNRGNFPPRFSGRQFPNYSSELNVNALELEDSALYLCASSKRGAGTDTQYFGPGTRLTVL.